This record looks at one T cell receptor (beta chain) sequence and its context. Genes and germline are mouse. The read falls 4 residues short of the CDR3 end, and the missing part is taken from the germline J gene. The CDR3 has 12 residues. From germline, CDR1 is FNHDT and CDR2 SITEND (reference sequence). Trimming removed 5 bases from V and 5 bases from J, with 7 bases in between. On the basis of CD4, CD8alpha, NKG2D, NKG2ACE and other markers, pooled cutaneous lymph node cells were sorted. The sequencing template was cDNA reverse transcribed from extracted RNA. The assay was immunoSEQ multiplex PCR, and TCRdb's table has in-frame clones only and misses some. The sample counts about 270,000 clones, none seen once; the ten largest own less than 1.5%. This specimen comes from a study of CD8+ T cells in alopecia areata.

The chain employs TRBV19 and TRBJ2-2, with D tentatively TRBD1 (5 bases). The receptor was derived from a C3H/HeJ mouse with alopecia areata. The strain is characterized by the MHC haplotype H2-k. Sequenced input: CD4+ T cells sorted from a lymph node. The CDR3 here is CASSNRTGQLYF. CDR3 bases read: TGTGCCAGCAGCAACAGGACCGGG. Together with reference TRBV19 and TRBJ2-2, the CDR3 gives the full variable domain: GGIITQTPKFLIGQEGQKLTLKCQQNFNHDTMYWYRQDSGKGLRLIYYSITENDLQKGDLSEGYDASREKKSSFSLTVTSAQKNEMAVFLCASSNRTGQLYFGEGSKLTVL.